The 31 T cell receptor beta chains in this list originate from one sample, sequenced in a study of shared clonotypes between healthy human individuals (dated by TCRdb to about 2020). The library relied on the immunoSEQ multiplex PCR assay. TCRdb holds this immuneACCESS table with in-frame rearrangements only. Some clones are missing; in checked studies, unresolved V genes explain under half, and the rest has no known cause. Here the sample has 300,000 to 350,000 clones; 73% occur a single time. Of the sample, less than 11% falls within the top ten clones. The specimen was memory CD4+ T cells sorted from blood. What this sample's cell subset or site label stands for: CD45RA-negative fraction. All receptors derive from a man aged 25 to 45 in good health.

This clone was seen only a few times. The chain carries TRBV11-2 and TRBJ2-4; D perhaps matches TRBD1 (6 bases). V was pared by 7 bases and J by 0 bases, with 16 bases between. The CDR3 is made up of 16 amino acids. Germline V gives CDR1 SGHAT, CDR2 FQNNGV. The CDR3 loop reads CASTETGLRAKNIQYF. CDR3 nucleotides: TGTGCCAGCACCGAAACAGGGTTGAGAGCCAAAAACATTCAGTACTTC.

J is TRBJ2-1 and V is TRBV11-1; 13 bases are shared with TRBD2. CDR1 and CDR2 from the germline V gene are SGHAT and FQDESV (reference sequence). V shed 6 bases and J 7 bases; nucleotides not matched to a gene: 6. The CDR3 extends over 15 amino acids. CDR3 in amino acids: CASRGSGLAGNEQFF. CDR3 nucleotides: TGTGCCAGCAGGGGCTCGGGACTAGCGGGAAATGAGCAGTTCTTC.

The V call is TRBV6-5, the J call TRBJ2-7; 7 bases map to TRBD1. CDR3 size: 15 residues. Trimming at V came to 5 bases and at J to 1 base, leaving 8 bases not matched to a gene. From germline, CDR1 is MNHEY and CDR2 SVGAGI. The CDR3 DNA is TGTGCCAGCAGTATAACCGGGACAGCATCCTACGAGCAGTACTTC. Protein: CASSITGTASYEQYF.

The chain couples TRBV7-9 to TRBJ2-7; D is perhaps TRBD2 (5 bases). CDR1 and CDR2 from the germline V gene are SEHNR and FQNEAQ (reference sequence). The V end lost 6 bases, the J end lost 5 bases, and 14 bases lay between the germline ends. This CDR3 is built from 13 residues. The CDR3: CASRPYRDDEQYF. The CDR3 DNA sequence: TGTGCCAGCAGGCCGTATCGGGATGACGAGCAGTACTTC.

V usage is TRBV28 and J usage is TRBJ2-7; D is unresolved. The V end lost 7 bases, the J end lost 0 bases, and 13 bases lay between the germline ends. The CDR3 has 14 residues. CDR1 MDHEN and CDR2 SYDVKM come from the germline V gene. The CDR3 DNA sequence: TGTGCCAGCAAATCAGGATCCATCTCCTACGAGCAGTACTTC. It is translated as CASKSGSISYEQYF.

The V gene is TRBV7-8, the J gene TRBJ1-5; 11 bases line up with TRBD1. CDR1 and CDR2 from the germline V gene are SGHVS and FQNEAQ. V was pared by 3 bases and J by 4 bases, with 5 bases of the junction left unmatched. This CDR3 has 16 residues. CDR3 amino acids: CASSLAGQGANQPQHF. CDR3 DNA sequence: TGTGCCAGCAGCTTGGCAGGACAGGGGGCTAATCAGCCCCAGCATTTT.

In its sample, this clone was seen once. At one end the junction does not follow the germline gene, possibly because of a read error. Other nucleotide sequences from this sample produce the same CDR3. DNA for the CDR3: TGTGCCAGCAGCCACGGACTAGGGCATCAAGGGGAGCTGTTCTTT. Encoded protein: CASSHGLGHQGELFF. The V and J genes are TRBV11-2 and TRBJ2-2; TRBD2 matches 7 bases. Germline CDR1 is SGHAT and CDR2 is FQNNGV. This CDR3 is built from 15 residues.

The chain combines TRBV7-3 with TRBJ2-3, with TRBD2 identical over 8 bases. The CDR3 is 15 amino acids. V was pared by 2 bases and J by 7 bases, with 8 bases of the junction left unmatched. Germline CDR1 is SGHTA and CDR2 is FQGTGA. The CDR3 sequence is CASSLSTGGGNTQYF. CDR3 bases: TGTGCCAGCAGCTTATCGACGGGAGGGGGAAATACGCAGTATTTT.

The rearrangement links TRBV5-8 to TRBJ2-2, with D perhaps matching TRBD2 (5 bases). Germline V gene sequence: CDR1 SGHTS, CDR2 YDEGEE. The V end lost 7 bases, the J end lost 3 bases, and 13 bases lay between the germline ends. This CDR3 comprises 14 residues. CDR3 DNA sequence: TGTGCCAGCGATATAGCGACGGACACCGGGGAGCTGTTTTTT. Residues: CASDIATDTGELFF.

As regards this clone: Sequence at one end of the junction differs from germline and may be a read error. The chain is built from TRBV2 and TRBJ2-4, with 7 nucleotides matching TRBD1. Germline V gives CDR1 SNHLY, CDR2 FYNNEI. The CDR3 is made up of 12 amino acids. CDR3 sequence (DNA): TGTGCCAGCAGTGAGAACGACAGGGCAGGGGACTTC. It yields the protein CASSENDRAGDF.

The chain recombines TRBV30 with TRBJ1-3; D unclear. The CDR3 contains 10 residues. Trimming removed 4 bases from V and 4 bases from J, with 2 bases in between. The germline CDR1 and CDR2 sequences are GTSNPN and SVGIG (reference sequence). For the CDR3, the DNA is TGTGCCTGGACCGGAAACACCATATATTTT. This sequence encodes CAWTGNTIYF.

The chain has TRBV10-3 and TRBJ2-2; D remains unclear. The CDR3 length is 12 residues. Germline loops: CDR1 ENHRY, CDR2 SYGVKD. Trimming stripped 8 bases from V and 0 bases from J, with 4 bases between. Written as DNA, the CDR3 is TGTGCCATCGGCGCGAACACCGGGGAGCTGTTTTTT. Translating gives CAIGANTGELFF.

This sequence joins TRBV14 and TRBJ2-6; possibly TRBD1 for D (5 bases). V lost 3 bases to trimming and J lost 4 bases, with 10 bases between them. In germline, CDR1 is SGHDN, CDR2 FVKESK. The CDR3 has 15 amino acids. The CDR3 DNA follows: TGTGCCAGCAGCCAGGGGCTGGGAGGGGCCAACGTCCTGACTTTC. This encodes CASSQGLGGANVLTF.

The chain combines TRBV28 with TRBJ2-7; D remains unclear. V dropped 5 bases and J dropped 5 bases, with 19 bases sitting between them. The CDR3 covers 15 residues. Germline loops: CDR1 MDHEN, CDR2 SYDVKM. The CDR3 region is CASSPINRRFHEQYF. CDR3 nucleotides: TGTGCCAGCAGTCCCATTAATCGGCGTTTCCACGAGCAGTACTTC.

This chain connects TRBV28 to TRBJ1-2; TRBD1 agrees at 7 bases. CDR3 length: 15 residues. Germline V gene data show CDR1 as MDHEN and CDR2 as SYDVKM. The junction had 10 bases not matched to a gene; V was cut back by 5 bases and J by 4 bases. The CDR3 bases are TGTGCCAGCAGTCCCTCCGGGACAGAACTCTATGGCTACACCTTC. This codes for CASSPSGTELYGYTF.

This clone was seen once. V gene TRBV5-1 combines with J gene TRBJ2-1; D gene uncertain. The CDR3 loop spans 13 amino acids. The V end lost 5 bases, the J end lost 1 base, and 7 bases lay between the germline ends. CDR1 and CDR2 from the germline V gene are SGHRS and YFSETQ. The CDR3 nucleotides read TGCGCCAGCAGTAACCCATCCTACAATGAGCAGTTCTTC. Residues: CASSNPSYNEQFF.

V usage is TRBV5-4 and J usage is TRBJ2-5; D not resolved. Germline V lookup: CDR1 SGHNT, CDR2 YYREEE (reference sequence). The CDR3 covers 15 residues. Trimming removed 7 bases from V and 2 bases from J, with 18 bases in between. The CDR3 here is CASARGVSEQETQYF. In DNA, the CDR3 is TGTGCCAGCGCCCGTGGGGTATCCGAACAAGAGACCCAGTACTTC.

J is TRBJ1-2 and V is TRBV2, with TRBD1 matching over 8 bases. Losses at the gene ends were 2 bases for V and 2 bases for J; bases not matched to a gene: 7. The CDR3 totals 16 residues. The germline CDR1 and CDR2 sequences are SNHLY and FYNNEI. The DNA for the CDR3 is TGTGCCAGCAGTGAACAGGGGGCGCGTGGGAACTATGGCTACACCTTC. It codes for CASSEQGARGNYGYTF. Based on the CDR3 plus reference TRBV2 and TRBJ1-2, the full variable domain is EPEVTQTPSHQVTQMGQEVILRCVPISNHLYFYWYRQILGQKVEFLVSFYNNEISEKSEIFDDQFSVERPDGSNFTLKIRSTKLEDSAMYFCASSEQGARGNYGYTFGSGTRLTVV.

This clone was observed a few times. The chain couples TRBV28 to TRBJ2-7; D remains unclear. Trimming pared 0 bases from V and 2 bases from J, leaving 20 bases between. This CDR3 spans 18 amino acids. Germline loops: CDR1 MDHEN, CDR2 SYDVKM. This CDR3 reads CASSLWDGFEKPPYEQYF. CDR3 DNA sequence: TGTGCCAGCAGTTTATGGGACGGCTTTGAAAAACCTCCCTACGAGCAGTACTTC.

This rearrangement joins TRBV6-5 to TRBJ2-1; TRBD2 matches 7 bases. This CDR3 contains 15 residues. CDR1 and CDR2 (germline): MNHEY, SVGAGI. After removal of 7 bases from V and 4 bases from J, the junction contained 10 bases not matched to a gene. This CDR3 reads CASKLREDDYNEQFF. DNA for the CDR3: TGTGCCAGCAAGCTACGGGAGGACGATTACAATGAGCAGTTCTTC.

This clone has just a few counts. This rearrangement joins TRBV5-4 to TRBJ1-3; no firm D call. The CDR3 extends over 15 amino acids. Germline-derived CDR1 and CDR2 are SGHNT and YYREEE (reference sequence). Trimming stripped 3 bases from V and 3 bases from J, with 13 bases between. CDR3 bases: TGTGCCAGCAGCTCCCGGAGCTCGGGTGGAAACACCATATATTTT. The encoded protein is CASSSRSSGGNTIYF.

CDR3 nucleotide sequence: TGTGCTAGTGGTGGGAATGGTGCAGGACAAAGTCGGGCCAACGTCCTGACTTTC. Translation gives CASGGNGAGQSRANVLTF. The chain employs TRBV12-5 and TRBJ2-6; weak D call: TRBD1 (5 bases). The CDR3 runs 18 residues. V lost 5 bases, J lost 5 bases, and 22 bases lay in between. Germline CDR1 and CDR2: LGHNT and FRNRAP.

This chain connects TRBV18 to TRBJ2-7; no reliable D call. V was shortened by 3 bases and J by 0 bases, with 6 bases between the two germline ends. There are 13 residues in the CDR3. Germline V gene sequence: CDR1 KGHSH, CDR2 LQKENI. CDR3 sequence reads: CASSPAISYEQYF. Written as DNA, the CDR3 is TGTGCCAGCTCACCGGCCATCTCCTACGAGCAGTACTTC.

The chain has TRBV2 and TRBJ1-1, with TRBD1 as a possible D gene (5 bases). V shed 6 bases and J shed 1 base, with 15 bases lying between them. Germline V gene lookup returns CDR1 SNHLY and CDR2 FYNNEI. This CDR3 spans 15 amino acids. The DNA for the CDR3 is TGTGCCAGCAGATACTCAGACAGTTGGAACACTGAAGCTTTCTTT. This translates into CASRYSDSWNTEAFF. The full variable domain, with the rest looked up from reference TRBV2 and TRBJ1-1, is EPEVTQTPSHQVTQMGQEVILRCVPISNHLYFYWYRQILGQKVEFLVSFYNNEISEKSEIFDDQFSVERPDGSNFTLKIRSTKLEDSAMYFCASRYSDSWNTEAFFGQGTRLTVV.

This clone has a handful of counts. The chain couples TRBV9 to TRBJ2-2; D gene unclear. The V gene lost 4 bases and the J gene lost 4 bases, with 11 bases spanning the gap. CDR1 and CDR2 from the germline V gene are SGDLS and YYNGEE. This CDR3 has 14 amino acids. The chain's CDR3 is CASSTRLTTGELFF. The CDR3 nucleotides are TGTGCCAGCAGCACCCGATTGACCACCGGGGAGCTGTTTTTT.

Turning to this clone: In the same sample, other DNA sequences code for this CDR3. The chain uses TRBV28 and TRBJ1-3; D is unresolved. This CDR3 has 12 residues. The germline V gene has CDR1 MDHEN and CDR2 SYDVKM. V was clipped by 3 bases and J by 2 bases, with 2 bases between them. Here the CDR3 reads CASSLTGNTIYF. In nucleotides, the CDR3 is TGTGCCAGCAGTTTGACTGGAAACACCATATATTTT.

J is TRBJ2-1 and V is TRBV29-1, with 7 positions matching TRBD2. The CDR3 sequence is 12 residues long. Germline assignment: CDR1 SQVTM and CDR2 ANQGSEA. V was clipped by 4 bases and J by 8 bases; unmatched bases: 5. CDR3: CSVGLADHEQFF. The CDR3 DNA follows: TGCAGCGTTGGCCTAGCGGACCATGAGCAGTTCTTC.

This clone was seen just once. The genes are TRBV29-1 and TRBJ2-1; 13 bases are a match to TRBD2. CDR1 is SQVTM, CDR2 ANQGSEA, per germline. With V trimmed by 7 bases and J by 7 bases, 10 bases remained unmatched. The CDR3 totals 15 residues. The CDR3 is CSDQLAGGPGNEQFF. Written as DNA, the CDR3 is TGCAGCGACCAACTAGCGGGAGGGCCCGGGAATGAGCAGTTCTTC.

This clone has only one observation. The chain couples TRBV5-1 to TRBJ1-2; D remains ambiguous. The germline V and J ends were trimmed by 1 base and 8 bases, with 21 bases remaining between them. The length of the CDR3 is 16 residues. Germline V gene sequence: CDR1 SGHRS, CDR2 YFSETQ. DNA for the CDR3: TGCGCCAGCAGCTTGAGGATCGACGCAGGAGAATACGGCTACACCTTC. This codes for CASSLRIDAGEYGYTF. Combining the CDR3 with reference TRBV5-1 and TRBJ1-2 gives the whole variable domain KAGVTQTPRYLIKTRGQQVTLSCSPISGHRSVSWYQQTPGQGLQFLFEYFSETQRNKGNFPGRFSGRQFSNSRSEMNVSTLELGDSALYLCASSLRIDAGEYGYTFGSGTRLTVV.

The rearrangement uses TRBV7-9 and TRBJ2-1, with D perhaps matching TRBD1 or TRBD2 (5 bases each). Per the germline V gene, CDR1 is SEHNR and CDR2 is FQNEAQ (reference sequence). This CDR3 spans 14 amino acids. V dropped 5 bases and J dropped 8 bases, with 16 bases sitting between them. The chain's CDR3 is CASSARDLIDEQFF. For the CDR3, the DNA is TGTGCCAGCAGCGCCCGGGACCTTATCGATGAGCAGTTCTTC. The full variable domain, completed using reference TRBV7-9 and TRBJ2-1, is DTGVSQNPRHKITKRGQNVTFRCDPISEHNRLYWYRQTLGQGPEFLTYFQNEAQLEKSRLLSDRFSAERPKGSFSTLEIQRTEQGDSAMYLCASSARDLIDEQFFGPGTRLTVL.

This chain joins TRBV7-6 and TRBJ2-7; TRBD1 aligns across 10 bases. The CDR3 has 17 amino acids. V lost 5 bases to trimming and J lost 4 bases; unmatched junction nucleotides: 14. Germline lookup yields CDR1 SGHVS and CDR2 FNYEAQ. CDR3 DNA: TGTGCCAGCAGCCCTCTACCTGGACAGGGGGGTACGTACGAGCAGTACTTC. It translates to CASSPLPGQGGTYEQYF. The full variable domain, its missing parts supplied by reference TRBV7-6 and TRBJ2-7, is GAGVSQSPRYKVTKRGQDVALRCDPISGHVSLYWYRQALGQGPEFLTYFNYEAQQDKSGLPNDRFSAERPEGSISTLTIQRTEQRDSAMYRCASSPLPGQGGTYEQYFGPGTRLTVT.